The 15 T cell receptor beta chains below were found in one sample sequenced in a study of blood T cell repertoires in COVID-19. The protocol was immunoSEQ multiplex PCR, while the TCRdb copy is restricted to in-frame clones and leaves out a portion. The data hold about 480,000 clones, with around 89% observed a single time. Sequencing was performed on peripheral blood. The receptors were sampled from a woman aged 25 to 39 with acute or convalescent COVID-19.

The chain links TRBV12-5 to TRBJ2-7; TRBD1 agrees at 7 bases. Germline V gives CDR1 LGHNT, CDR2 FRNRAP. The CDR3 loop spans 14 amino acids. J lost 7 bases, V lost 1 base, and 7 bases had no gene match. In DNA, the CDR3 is TGTGCTAGTGGTTTGGGTAGGCTCAGGGGGGAGCAGTACTTC. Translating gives CASGLGRLRGEQYF.

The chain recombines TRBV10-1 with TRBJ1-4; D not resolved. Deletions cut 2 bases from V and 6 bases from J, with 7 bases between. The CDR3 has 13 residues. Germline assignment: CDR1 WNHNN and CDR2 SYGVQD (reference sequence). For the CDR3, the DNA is TGCGCCAGCAGTGAGGGCCAGGATGAAAAACTGTTTTTT. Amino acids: CASSEGQDEKLFF.

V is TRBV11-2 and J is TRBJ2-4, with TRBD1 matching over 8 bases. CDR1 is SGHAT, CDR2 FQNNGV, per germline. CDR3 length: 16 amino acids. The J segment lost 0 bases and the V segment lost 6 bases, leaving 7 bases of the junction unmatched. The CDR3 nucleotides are TGTGCCAGCAGTCTCGACAGGGGTTTAGCCAAAAACATTCAGTACTTC. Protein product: CASSLDRGLAKNIQYF. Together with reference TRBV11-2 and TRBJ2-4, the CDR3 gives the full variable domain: EAGVAQSPRYKIIEKRQSVAFWCNPISGHATLYWYQQILGQGPKLLIQFQNNGVVDDSQLPKDRFSAERLKGVDSTLKIQPAKLEDSAVYLCASSLDRGLAKNIQYFGAGTRLSVL.

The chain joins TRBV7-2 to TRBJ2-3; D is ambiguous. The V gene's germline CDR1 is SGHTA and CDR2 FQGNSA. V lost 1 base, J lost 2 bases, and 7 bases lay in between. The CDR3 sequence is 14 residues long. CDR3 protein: CASSLVANTDTQYF. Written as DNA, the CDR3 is TGTGCCAGCAGCTTAGTGGCCAACACAGATACGCAGTATTTT.

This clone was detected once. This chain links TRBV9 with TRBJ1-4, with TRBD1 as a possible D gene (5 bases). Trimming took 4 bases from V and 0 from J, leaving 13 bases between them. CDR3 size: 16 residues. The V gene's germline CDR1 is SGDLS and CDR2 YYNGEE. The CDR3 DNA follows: TGTGCCAGCAGCCGAACAGGATTTGCAACTAATGAAAAACTGTTTTTT. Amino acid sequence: CASSRTGFATNEKLFF.

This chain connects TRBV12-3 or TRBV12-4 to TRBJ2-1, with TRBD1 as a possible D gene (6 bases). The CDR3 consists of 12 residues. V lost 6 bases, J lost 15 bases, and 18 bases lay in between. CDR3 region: CASRLRTARPFF. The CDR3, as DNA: TGTGCCAGCAGGCTACGGACAGCCCGCCCGTTCTTC.

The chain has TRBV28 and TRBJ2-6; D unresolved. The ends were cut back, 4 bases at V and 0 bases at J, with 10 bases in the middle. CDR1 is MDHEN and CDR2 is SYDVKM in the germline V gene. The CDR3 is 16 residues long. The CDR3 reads CASSSQLSSGANVLTF. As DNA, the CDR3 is TGTGCCAGCAGTTCGCAACTGAGCTCTGGGGCCAACGTCCTGACTTTC.

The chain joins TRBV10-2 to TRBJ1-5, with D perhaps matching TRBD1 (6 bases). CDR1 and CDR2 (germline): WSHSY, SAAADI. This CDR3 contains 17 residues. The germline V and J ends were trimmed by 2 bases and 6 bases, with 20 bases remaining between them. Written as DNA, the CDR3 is TGCGCCAGCAGTGAGGTCTCTTCTAACAGGGCAAGTCAGCCCCAGCATTTT. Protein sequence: CASSEVSSNRASQPQHF.

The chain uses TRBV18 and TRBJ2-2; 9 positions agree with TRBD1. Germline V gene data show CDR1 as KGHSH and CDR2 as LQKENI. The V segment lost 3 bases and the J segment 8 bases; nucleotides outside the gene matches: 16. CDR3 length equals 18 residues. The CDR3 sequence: CASSPRTGALLLDGELFF. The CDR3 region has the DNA TGTGCCAGCTCACCCCGGACAGGGGCGCTCCTTTTGGATGGGGAGCTGTTTTTT.

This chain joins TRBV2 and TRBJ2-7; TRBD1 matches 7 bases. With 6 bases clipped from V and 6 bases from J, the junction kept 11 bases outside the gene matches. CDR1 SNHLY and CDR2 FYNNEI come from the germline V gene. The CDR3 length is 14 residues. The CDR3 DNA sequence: TGTGCCAGCAGCCCCGACAGGGCTCGATCCGAGCAGTACTTC. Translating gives CASSPDRARSEQYF.

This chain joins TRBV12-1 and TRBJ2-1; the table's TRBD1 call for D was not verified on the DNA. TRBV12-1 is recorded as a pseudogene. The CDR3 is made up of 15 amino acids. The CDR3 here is CVSCRGIFGYNEQFF. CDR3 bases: TGTGTCAGCTGCAGGGGGATATTTGGCTACAATGAGCAGTTCTTC.

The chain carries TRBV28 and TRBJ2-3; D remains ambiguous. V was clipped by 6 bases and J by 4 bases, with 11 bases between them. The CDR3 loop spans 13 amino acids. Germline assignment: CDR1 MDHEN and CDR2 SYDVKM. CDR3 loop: CASSPAEADTQYF. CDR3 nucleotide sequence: TGTGCCAGCAGCCCCGCCGAGGCAGATACGCAGTATTTT.

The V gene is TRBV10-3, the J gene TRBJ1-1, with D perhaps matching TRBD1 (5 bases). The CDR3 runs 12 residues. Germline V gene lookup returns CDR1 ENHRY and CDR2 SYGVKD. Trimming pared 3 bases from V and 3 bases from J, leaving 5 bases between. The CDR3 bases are TGTGCCATCAGTGAAGGGGACACTGAAGCTTTCTTT. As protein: CAISEGDTEAFF.

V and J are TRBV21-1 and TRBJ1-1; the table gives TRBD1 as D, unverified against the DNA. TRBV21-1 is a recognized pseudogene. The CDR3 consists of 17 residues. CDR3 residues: CASSNRTGSTTFSEAFF. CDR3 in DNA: TGTGCCAGCAGCAATAGGACAGGTTCTACAACGTTTTCTGAAGCTTTCTTT.

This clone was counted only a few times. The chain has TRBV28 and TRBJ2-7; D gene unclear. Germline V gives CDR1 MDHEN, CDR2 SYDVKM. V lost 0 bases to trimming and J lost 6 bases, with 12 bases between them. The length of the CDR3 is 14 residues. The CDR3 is CASSLWQVDGEQYF. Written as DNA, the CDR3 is TGTGCCAGCAGTTTATGGCAGGTGGATGGCGAGCAGTACTTC.